This is a list of T cell receptor beta chains from one sample in a study of T cell changes during pregnancy in multiple sclerosis. Generated by immunoSEQ multiplex PCR, the TCRdb table keeps only in-frame clones and is missing some. Of some 70,000 clones in the sample, 90% were seen once. The sample here was peripheral blood, taken in the third trimester of pregnancy. These receptors were taken from a female donor with multiple sclerosis, enrolled in a pregnancy study. Each CDR3 is given without its conserved first and last residue. D genes are given only for firm matches.

TRBV14	-	ASSQFQGGMDTQY
TRBV11-3	-	ASSLGPGARETGANVLT
TRBV5-1	TRBD1	ASSLVQRQGYNEQF
TRBV9	TRBD1	ASRETTGGDSPLH
TRBV12-2	-	ASRLKTGIPNYGYT
TRBV9	TRBD1	ASSAGTGNEKLF
TRBV10-3	-	AISVRGSGDQY
TRBV9	TRBD2	ASSVQTSGGASDEQF
TRBV30	-	AWRGGVIGPHGYT
TRBV19	TRBD2	ASSIWGGEDIQY
TRBV6-6	TRBD1	ASSSQTGGTYEQY
TRBV27	-	ASSLRPWSLQY
TRBV2	-	ASSTRGLNQPQH
TRBV11-2	TRBD2	ASSLVGSGSSYNEQF
TRBV5-1	-	ASSPSSRTSYEQY
TRBV18	-	ASSPASDYEQY
TRBV7-9	-	ATQPEGRNEQF
TRBV5-1	-	ASSLGSGAAYSNQPQH
TRBV29-1	-	SGVTRTYEQY
TRBV7-7	-	ASSSDSYSPLH
TRBV11-2	TRBD2	ASSFRAGGKAFTDTQY
TRBV25-1	TRBD1	ASSEPGTGINGYT
TRBV7-9	-	ATDGGGTIEQY
TRBV6-5	-	ASRMLGGRVWGYT
TRBV6-4	TRBD1	ASSKTDRGNTEAF
TRBV7-3	TRBD2	ASSLRSATTSGGTNTGELF
TRBV7-9	-	AMGGLANYGYT
TRBV5-8	-	ASSAYGEQF
TRBV5-1	-	ASSFLGGGGSLNEQF
TRBV11-3	-	ASKSGFDDTQY
TRBV4-2	TRBD1	ASSPQQGPDFWGYT
TRBV5-1	TRBD2	ASSLPGLAGGPNEQF